This entry lists 14 T cell receptor beta chains sequenced from one sample in a study of blood T cell repertoires in COVID-19. Assay used: immunoSEQ multiplex PCR; TCRdb lists only in-frame clones, some missing. Of roughly 45,000 clones detected, 90% appear once; the ten largest clones hold roughly 19%. Sequencing was carried out using peripheral blood. The origin of the receptors is a man in his 70s with active COVID-19.

This rearrangement joins TRBV11-3 to TRBJ2-7, with a weak D call TRBD2 (6 bases). Per the germline V gene, CDR1 is SGHNT and CDR2 is YENEEA. Trimming took off 1 base at V and 2 bases at J, with 15 bases between the two ends. The CDR3 totals 16 residues. The CDR3 DNA reads as TGTGCCAGCAGCTTAGCTTCAACTAGCAGTACCTACGAGCAGTACTTC. This codes for CASSLASTSSTYEQYF.

J is TRBJ1-4 and V is TRBV28; no firm D call. V lost 6 bases and J lost 8, with 19 bases in between. The CDR3 covers 15 residues. CDR1 and CDR2 (germline): MDHEN, SYDVKM. CDR3 loop: CASRSNLGRVEKLFF. DNA for the CDR3: TGTGCCAGCAGGAGTAACCTCGGCCGGGTCGAAAAACTGTTTTTT.

The sample holds one count of this clone. The chain joins TRBV5-5 to TRBJ1-5; the D gene is possibly TRBD1 (5 bases). The CDR3 spans 16 residues. Trimming pared 2 bases from V and 0 bases from J, leaving 12 bases between. Germline CDR1 reads SGHKS; CDR2 reads YYEKEE (reference sequence). The CDR3 DNA reads TGTGCCAGCAGCTTCTTGGCAGGGAATAGCAATCAGCCCCAGCATTTT. Protein sequence: CASSFLAGNSNQPQHF.

The count of this clone is one. The CDR3 DNA follows: TGTGCCAGTAGTCGACAGGGTTTGGGTCAGCCCCAGCATTTT. This gives the protein CASSRQGLGQPQHF. V usage is TRBV19 and J usage is TRBJ1-5, with TRBD1 matching 7 bases. CDR3 size: 14 residues. The germline CDR1 and CDR2 sequences are LNHDA and SQIVND (reference sequence). V shed 5 bases and J 6 bases; nucleotides not matched to a gene: 7.

J is TRBJ1-1 and V is TRBV27; TRBD1 is a possible D gene (5 bases). The germline CDR1 and CDR2 sequences are MNHEY and SMNVEV (reference sequence). Trimming cost V 2 bases and J 3 bases, with 13 bases left between them. The CDR3 has 15 residues. CDR3 residues: CASSLGPGGYTEAFF. CDR3 nucleotides: TGTGCCAGCAGTTTAGGCCCTGGGGGGTACACTGAAGCTTTCTTT.

V usage is TRBV19 and J usage is TRBJ1-5; TRBD1 might be the D (5 bases). Trimming removed 10 bases from V and 4 bases from J, with 11 bases in between. This CDR3 comprises 12 residues. From germline, CDR1 is LNHDA and CDR2 SQIVND (reference sequence). This chain's CDR3 is CATRGGNQPQHF. CDR3 in DNA: TGTGCCACGCGGGGGGGAAATCAGCCCCAGCATTTT.

The gene calls are TRBV24-1 and TRBJ2-5; TRBD1 might be the D (6 bases). In germline, CDR1 is KGHDR, CDR2 SFDVKD. The germline V and J ends were trimmed by 5 bases and 5 bases, with 17 bases remaining between them. This CDR3 spans 15 amino acids. Here the CDR3 reads CATSGNEGDSETQYF. Here the CDR3 DNA reads TGTGCCACCAGTGGGAATGAGGGGGATTCGGAGACCCAGTACTTC.

V is TRBV19 and J is TRBJ1-1; 9 bases map to TRBD1. Germline CDR1 reads LNHDA; CDR2 reads SQIVND (reference sequence). This CDR3 region has 14 residues. The V segment lost 6 bases and the J segment 2 bases; nucleotides outside the gene matches: 4. The CDR3 is CASRPQGANTEAFF. In DNA form, the CDR3 reads TGTGCCAGTAGGCCACAGGGGGCAAACACTGAAGCTTTCTTT.

This clone has only a few counts. The chain links TRBV5-5 to TRBJ2-1, with 15 bases that match TRBD2. The CDR3 is 15 amino acids. V gave up 4 bases and J gave up 9 bases; unmatched junction bases: 5. Germline CDR1 SGHKS, CDR2 YYEKEE (reference sequence). CDR3 coding DNA: TGTGCCAGCAGCCGGACTAGCGGGAGGGGTTTTGAGCAGTTCTTC. It encodes CASSRTSGRGFEQFF.

The chain combines TRBV5-5 with TRBJ2-7; the D gene is possibly TRBD1 (5 bases). The CDR3 loop spans 14 amino acids. The germline CDR1 and CDR2 sequences are SGHKS and YYEKEE (reference sequence). Trimming cost V 4 bases and J 3 bases, with 14 bases left between them. The DNA for the CDR3 is TGTGCCAGCAGCGGGGCCGAAGCCTTCTACGAGCAGTACTTC. Amino acid sequence: CASSGAEAFYEQYF.

The chain links TRBV15 to TRBJ1-4; 7 nucleotides align to TRBD1. V gave up 0 bases and J gave up 5 bases; unmatched junction bases: 6. This CDR3 has 16 amino acids. Per the germline V gene, CDR1 is LNHNV and CDR2 is YYDKDF (reference sequence). This chain's CDR3 is CATSRDQGTVNEKLFF. As DNA, the CDR3 is TGTGCCACCAGCAGAGATCAAGGGACAGTAAATGAAAAACTGTTTTTT.

This chain uses TRBV7-9 with TRBJ1-3; 8 nucleotides match TRBD1. The CDR3 has 18 residues. J gave up 0 bases and V 2 bases, and 9 bases lay outside the gene matches. CDR1 is SEHNR, CDR2 FQNEAQ, per germline (reference sequence). The CDR3 sequence: CASSLMAGGLLSGNTIYF. The CDR3 bases are TGTGCCAGCAGCTTAATGGCAGGGGGCCTCCTCTCTGGAAACACCATATATTTT.

The rearrangement uses TRBV25-1 and TRBJ1-1; D is perhaps TRBD1 (5 bases). The length of the CDR3 is 14 residues. Germline lookup yields CDR1 MGHDK and CDR2 SYGVNS. V was trimmed by 4 bases and J by 6 bases, leaving 15 bases between them. CDR3 protein: CASSALGGDAEAFF. The DNA of the CDR3 is TGTGCCAGCAGTGCCCTTGGGGGGGACGCTGAAGCTTTCTTT.

This clone has just a few counts. The chain joins TRBV5-1 to TRBJ1-5; unclear D gene. Germline CDR1 and CDR2: SGHRS and YFSETQ. With 0 bases removed from V and 7 bases from J, the gap between germline ends came to 11 bases. CDR3 length: 14 amino acids. The CDR3 region is CASSLDGNRQPQHF. The CDR3 nucleotides are TGCGCCAGCAGCTTGGACGGCAACAGACAGCCCCAGCATTTT.